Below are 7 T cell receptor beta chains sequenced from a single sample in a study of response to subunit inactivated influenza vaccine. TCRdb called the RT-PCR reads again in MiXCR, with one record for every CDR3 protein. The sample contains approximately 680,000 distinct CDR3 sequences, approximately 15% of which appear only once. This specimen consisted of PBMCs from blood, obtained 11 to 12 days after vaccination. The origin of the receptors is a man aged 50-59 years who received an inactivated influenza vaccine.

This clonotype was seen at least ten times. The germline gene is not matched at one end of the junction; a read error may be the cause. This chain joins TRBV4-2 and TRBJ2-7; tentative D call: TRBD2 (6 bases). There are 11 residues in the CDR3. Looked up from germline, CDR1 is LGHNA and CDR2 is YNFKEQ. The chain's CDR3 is CASGQGGEQYF. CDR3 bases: TGTGCCAGCGGCCAGGGAGGCGAGCAGTACTTC.

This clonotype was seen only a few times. The CDR3 reads CASSWTGLGEKLFF. The CDR3 DNA follows: TGTGCCAGCAGTTGGACAGGTCTGGGAGAAAAACTGTTTTTT. This chain joins TRBV12-3 or TRBV12-4 and TRBJ1-4, with 7 bases fitting TRBD1. There are 14 residues in the CDR3. The J segment lost 8 bases and the V segment lost 4 bases, leaving 7 bases of the junction unmatched.

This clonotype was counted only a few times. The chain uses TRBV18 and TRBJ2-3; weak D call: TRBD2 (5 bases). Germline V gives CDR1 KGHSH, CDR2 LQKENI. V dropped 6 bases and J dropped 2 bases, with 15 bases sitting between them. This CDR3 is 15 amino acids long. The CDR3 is CASSPTYGVTDTQYF. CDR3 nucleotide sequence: TGTGCCAGCTCCCCGACCTACGGGGTCACAGATACGCAGTATTTT.

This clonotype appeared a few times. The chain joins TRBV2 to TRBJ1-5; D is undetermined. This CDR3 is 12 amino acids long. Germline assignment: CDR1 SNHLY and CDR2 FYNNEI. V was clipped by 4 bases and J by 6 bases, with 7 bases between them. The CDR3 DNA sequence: TGTGCCAGCAGTGTCTTAACTCAGCCCCAGCATTTT. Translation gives CASSVLTQPQHF.

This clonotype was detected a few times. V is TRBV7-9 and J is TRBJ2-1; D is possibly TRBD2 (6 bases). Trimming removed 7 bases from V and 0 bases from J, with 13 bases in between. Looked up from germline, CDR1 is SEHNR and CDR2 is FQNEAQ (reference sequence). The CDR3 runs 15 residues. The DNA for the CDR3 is TGTGCCAGCACAGGCGGGGCTAGCTCCTACAATGAGCAGTTCTTC. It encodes CASTGGASSYNEQFF.

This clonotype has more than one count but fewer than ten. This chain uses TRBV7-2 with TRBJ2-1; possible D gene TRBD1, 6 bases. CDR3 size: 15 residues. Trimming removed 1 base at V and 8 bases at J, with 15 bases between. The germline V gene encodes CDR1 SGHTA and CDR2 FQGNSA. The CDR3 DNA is TGTGCCAGCAGCTTAGGAGGGGGAATTAGTGATGAGCAGTTCTTC. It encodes CASSLGGGISDEQFF.

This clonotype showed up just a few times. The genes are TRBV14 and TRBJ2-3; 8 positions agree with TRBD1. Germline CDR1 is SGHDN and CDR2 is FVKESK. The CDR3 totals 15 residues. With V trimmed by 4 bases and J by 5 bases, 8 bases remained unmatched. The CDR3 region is CASSRRPDREDTQYF. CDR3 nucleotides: TGTGCCAGCAGCCGACGGCCGGACAGGGAAGATACGCAGTATTTT. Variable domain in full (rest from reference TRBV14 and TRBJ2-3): EAGVTQFPSHSVIEKGQTVTLRCDPISGHDNLYWYRRVMGKEIKFLLHFVKESKQDESGMPNNRFLAERTGGTYSTLKVQPAELEDSGVYFCASSRRPDREDTQYFGPGTRLTVL.